What follows are 18 T cell receptor beta chains derived from one specimen sequenced in a study of regulatory T cells in long-lasting Graves disease (dated by TCRdb to 2020 to 2023). What the time point label conveys for this sample: persistent/refractory GD, antithyroid drugs over 5 years with positive TRAb. For both TCR sequencing and RNA sequencing, RNA was extracted from PBMCs using TRIzol. The library was made by multiplex PCR. The sequencer listed for this sample is Illumina HiSeq 4000. CDR3 regions were amplified by Arm-PCR with iRepertoire HTBI primers to construct TCR beta libraries. TCRdb redid the processing of the public reads, applying fastp at Q25 and MiXCR, and retained in-frame beta chains. A single entry per CDR3 protein holds the most common genes and DNA from its merged rows. This sample lists around 430,000 distinct CDR3 sequences; approximately 22% were detected once. Roughly 14% of the sample is held by the ten biggest clonotypes.

The sequencing used peripheral blood mononuclear cells (PBMCs), collected when the disease was refractory, from a patient treated with antithyroid drugs. Receptors originate from a female donor with Graves disease.

This rearrangement joins TRBV6-1 to TRBJ2-1; D remains ambiguous. Trimming took off 5 bases at V and 7 bases at J, with 6 bases between the two ends. CDR1 is MNHNS and CDR2 is SASEGT in the germline V gene. The CDR3 length is 11 residues. The DNA for the CDR3 is TGTGCCAGCAGTCAAGTGAATGAGCAGTTCTTC. This encodes CASSQVNEQFF.

The V and J genes are TRBV6-5 and TRBJ2-1; either TRBD1 or TRBD2 may fit D (6 bases each). This CDR3 is 17 amino acids long. The germline CDR1 and CDR2 sequences are MNHEY and SVGAGI. V lost 2 bases, J lost 8 bases, and 22 bases lay in between. Here the CDR3 DNA reads TGTGCCAGCAGTTACCCGACATCCGGGGGCAGTTTCGATGAGCAGTTCTTC. Translation gives CASSYPTSGGSFDEQFF.

This clonotype was counted between two and nine times. The rearrangement links TRBV19 to TRBJ2-5; D not certain. The CDR3 totals 15 residues. The ends were cut back, 1 base at V and 5 bases at J, with 14 bases in the middle. The germline CDR1 and CDR2 sequences are LNHDA and SQIVND (reference sequence). In DNA form, the CDR3 reads TGTGCCAGTAGTATAGTAGGCCTACCCCAGGAGACCCAGTACTTC. Protein product: CASSIVGLPQETQYF.

The chain links TRBV28 to TRBJ2-2; TRBD2 might be the D (5 bases). The CDR3 is 14 amino acids. Germline-derived CDR1 and CDR2 are MDHEN and SYDVKM. The ends were cut back, 7 bases at V and 5 bases at J, with 14 bases in the middle. CDR3 sequence (DNA): TGTGCCAGCAAGGAGGAACAGATTACCGGGGAGCTGTTTTTT. This codes for CASKEEQITGELFF.

In this sample, this clonotype turned up many times. This chain uses TRBV7-2 with TRBJ2-5; D gene ambiguous. Germline CDR1 SGHTA, CDR2 FQGNSA. V was pared by 3 bases and J by 5 bases, with 7 bases between. The CDR3 runs to 12 residues. CDR3 region: CASSFSGETQYF. CDR3 nucleotide sequence: TGTGCCAGCAGCTTCTCTGGGGAGACCCAGTACTTC.

Many counts were recorded for this clonotype. The chain has TRBV6-2 or TRBV6-3 and TRBJ1-5; D may be TRBD1 (5 bases). The germline CDR1 and CDR2 sequences are MNHEY and SVGEGT. V was trimmed by 2 bases and J by 3 bases, leaving 11 bases between them. The CDR3 length is 15 residues. CDR3: CASSYPSGTNQPQHF. For the CDR3, the DNA is TGTGCCAGCAGTTACCCCTCAGGGACCAATCAGCCCCAGCATTTT.

The chain employs TRBV11-3 and TRBJ1-1; a weak D match, TRBD1 (5 bases). This CDR3 comprises 13 residues. V was shortened by 5 bases and J by 7 bases, with 14 bases between the two germline ends. CDR1 is SGHNT, CDR2 YENEEA, per germline. The CDR3 spells CASSPAGVGEAFF. The CDR3 DNA sequence: TGTGCCAGCAGCCCCGCGGGGGTCGGTGAAGCTTTCTTT. Based on the CDR3 plus reference TRBV11-3 and TRBJ1-1, the full variable domain is EAGVVQSPRYKIIEKKQPVAFWCNPISGHNTLYWYLQNLGQGPELLIRYENEEAVDDSQLPKDRFSAERLKGVDSTLKIQPAELGDSAVYLCASSPAGVGEAFFGQGTRLTVV.

V and J are TRBV19 and TRBJ2-2; D is perhaps TRBD1 or TRBD2 (5 bases each). The CDR3 has 18 amino acids. Germline loops: CDR1 LNHDA, CDR2 SQIVND (reference sequence). Between the trimmed V and J ends, which lost 8 bases and 2 bases, there was a span of 24 bases. This CDR3 reads CASSLEGPRHTNTGELFF. CDR3 DNA: TGTGCCAGTTCCCTTGAGGGACCCCGCCACACTAACACCGGGGAGCTGTTTTTT.

Note on this clonotype: A junction end diverges from the germline sequence, so it may reflect a read error. The rearrangement links TRBV30 to TRBJ2-5, with 8 bases lining up with TRBD2. CDR1 and CDR2 from the germline V gene are GTSNPN and SVGIG (reference sequence). The CDR3 is made up of 14 amino acids. The CDR3 is CAWSQGGRWETRYF. CDR3 in DNA: TGTGCCTGGAGCCAGGGCGGGAGGTGGGAGACCCGGTACTTC.

The chain recombines TRBV5-4 with TRBJ1-2, with 9 bases lining up with TRBD1. This CDR3 is built from 13 residues. Trimming removed 3 bases from V and 8 bases from J; junction bases left unmatched: 5. In germline, CDR1 is SGHNT, CDR2 YYREEE (reference sequence). DNA for the CDR3: TGTGCCAGCAGCTGGGGACAGGGTCAAGGCTACACCTTC. This gives the protein CASSWGQGQGYTF.

The chain uses TRBV5-1 and TRBJ2-2, with TRBD1 matching 7 bases. The CDR3 contains 13 residues. Per the germline V gene, CDR1 is SGHRS and CDR2 is YFSETQ. The junction had 6 bases not matched to a gene; V was cut back by 2 bases and J by 11 bases. CDR3 nucleotide sequence: TGCGCCAGCAGCTTAGGACAGGCTAAAGAGCTGTTTTTT. Amino acids: CASSLGQAKELFF.

The chain joins TRBV7-2 to TRBJ2-7; D perhaps matches TRBD1 (6 bases). Trimming removed 5 bases from V and 5 bases from J, with 13 bases in between. CDR3 length: 13 amino acids. The germline CDR1 and CDR2 sequences are SGHTA and FQGNSA. The CDR3 bases are TGTGCCAGCAGCCCAGGGGCCGGCGACGAGCAGTACTTC. This encodes CASSPGAGDEQYF.

This clonotype appeared many times. The chain links TRBV11-1 to TRBJ2-2; TRBD2 agrees at 7 bases. CDR1 is SGHAT and CDR2 is FQDESV in the germline V gene (reference sequence). CDR3 length: 15 amino acids. With 3 bases clipped from V and 7 bases from J, the junction kept 8 bases outside the gene matches. This chain's CDR3 is CASSFMAGANGELFF. In nucleotides, the CDR3 is TGTGCCAGCAGCTTCATGGCGGGAGCGAACGGGGAGCTGTTTTTT. The full variable domain, in which reference TRBV11-1 and TRBJ2-2 provide the parts outside the CDR3, is EAEVAQSPRYKITEKSQAVAFWCDPISGHATLYWYRQILGQGPELLVQFQDESVVDDSQLPKDRFSAERLKGVDSTLKIQPAELGDSAMYLCASSFMAGANGELFFGEGSRLTVL.

For this clonotype: A much larger clone is a single base away; this may be a read error. V gene TRBV2 combines with J gene TRBJ2-2; D not certain. This CDR3 spans 13 amino acids. Germline CDR1 is SNHLY and CDR2 is FYNNEI. The CDR3 sequence is CVSSEDGTGELFF. The CDR3 nucleotides are TGTGTCAGCAGTGAGGACGGAACCGGGGAGCTGTTTTTT.

This chain joins TRBV19 and TRBJ1-5; TRBD1 aligns across 7 bases. With 4 bases clipped from V and 7 bases from J, the junction kept 7 bases outside the gene matches. The CDR3 spans 14 residues. Per the germline V gene, CDR1 is LNHDA and CDR2 is SQIVND (reference sequence). This chain's CDR3 is CASSSQGGGQPQHF. CDR3 DNA: TGTGCCAGTAGTAGCCAGGGGGGGGGACAGCCCCAGCATTTT. Full variable domain (rest looked up from reference TRBV19 and TRBJ1-5): DGGITQSPKYLFRKEGQNVTLSCEQNLNHDAMYWYRQDPGQGLRLIYYSQIVNDFQKGDIAEGYSVSREKKESFPLTVTSAQKNPTAFYLCASSSQGGGQPQHFGDGTRLSIL.

This clonotype has just a few counts. V gene TRBV11-3 combines with J gene TRBJ2-5; 13 nucleotides align to TRBD2. This CDR3 contains 16 residues. With 5 bases clipped from V and 5 bases from J, the junction kept 8 bases outside the gene matches. Germline CDR1 is SGHNT and CDR2 is YENEEA. The CDR3 DNA is TGTGCCAGCAGCGGACTAGCGGGAGTTCTTAGGGAGACCCAGTACTTC. Protein: CASSGLAGVLRETQYF.

Comments on this clonotype: One end of the junction fails to match germline, which may point to a read error. The V gene is TRBV28, the J gene TRBJ1-1; D is undetermined. CDR1 and CDR2 from the germline V gene are MDHEN and SYDVKM. CDR3 length equals 14 residues. For the CDR3, the DNA is TGTGTCAGCAGTACCCCCGGGTCGAACACTGAAGCTTTCTTT. Translating gives CVSSTPGSNTEAFF.

The table lists this clonotype with many counts. The chain is built from TRBV28 and TRBJ1-1; maybe TRBD1 (5 bases). V was clipped by 4 bases and J by 1 base, with 13 bases between them. The CDR3 runs 15 residues. Per germline, CDR1 MDHEN and CDR2 SYDVKM. CDR3 in amino acids: CASSSHGGENTEAFF. The CDR3 DNA is TGTGCCAGCAGTTCCCATGGGGGGGAGAACACTGAAGCTTTCTTT.